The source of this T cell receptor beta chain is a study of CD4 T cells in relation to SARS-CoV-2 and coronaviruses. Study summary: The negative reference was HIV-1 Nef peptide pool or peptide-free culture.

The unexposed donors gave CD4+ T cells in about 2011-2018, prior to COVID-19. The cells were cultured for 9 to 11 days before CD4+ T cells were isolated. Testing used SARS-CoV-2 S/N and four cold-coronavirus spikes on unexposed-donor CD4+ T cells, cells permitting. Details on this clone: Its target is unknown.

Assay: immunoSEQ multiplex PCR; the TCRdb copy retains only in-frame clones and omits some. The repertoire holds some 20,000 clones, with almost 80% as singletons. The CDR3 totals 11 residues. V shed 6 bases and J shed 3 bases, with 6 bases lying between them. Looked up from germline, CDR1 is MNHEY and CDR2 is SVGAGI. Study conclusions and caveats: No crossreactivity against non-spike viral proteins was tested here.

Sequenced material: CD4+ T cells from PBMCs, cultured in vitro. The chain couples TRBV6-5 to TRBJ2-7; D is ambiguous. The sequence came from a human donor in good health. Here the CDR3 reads CASRGNYEQYF. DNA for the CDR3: TGTGCCAGCAGAGGCAACTACGAGCAGTACTTC.